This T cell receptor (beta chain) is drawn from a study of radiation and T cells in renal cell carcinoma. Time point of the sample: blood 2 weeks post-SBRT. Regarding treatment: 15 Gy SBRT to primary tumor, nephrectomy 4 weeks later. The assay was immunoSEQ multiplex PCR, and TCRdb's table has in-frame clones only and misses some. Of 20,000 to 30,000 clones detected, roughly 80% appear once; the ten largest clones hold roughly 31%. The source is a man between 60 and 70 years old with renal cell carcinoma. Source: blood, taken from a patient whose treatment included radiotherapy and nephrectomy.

CDR3 nucleotide sequence: TGTGCCAGCAGAAAGATGGGACAGGGGGCTTCCCAGTACTTC. It specifies CASRKMGQGASQYF. This sequence joins TRBV6-5 and TRBJ2-5; TRBD1 agrees at 12 bases. The germline gives CDR1 MNHEY, CDR2 SVGAGI. Losses at the gene ends were 6 bases for V and 9 bases for J; bases not matched to a gene: 8. The CDR3 consists of 14 residues.